These 2 T cell receptor beta chains originate from one sample sequenced in a study of regulatory T cells in long-lasting Graves disease (dated by TCRdb to the early 2020s). Libraries came from multiplex PCR. The reads were generated on an Illumina HiSeq 4000. TCR beta libraries were built with iRepertoire HTBI primers and Arm-PCR amplification of CDR3 regions. TCRdb reprocessing: public reads trimmed at Q25 with fastp, clones called with MiXCR, in-frame beta chains kept. Each entry merges the rows of one CDR3 protein and shows their most common DNA and genes. This sample has about 450,000 distinct CDR3 sequences in its table, and around 22% of those were observed once. The ten biggest clones cover roughly 30% of the sample. The sample's time point label, decoded: persistent/refractory GD, antithyroid drugs over 5 years with positive TRAb. For both TCR sequencing and RNA sequencing, RNA was extracted from PBMCs in TRIzol.

The specimen was peripheral blood mononuclear cells (PBMCs), collected when the disease was refractory, from a patient treated with antithyroid drugs. The receptors stem from a female donor with Graves disease.

This clonotype was detected only a few times. DNA of the CDR3: TGTGCCAGCAGTTACCGTCAGGGTGGGACTGAAGCTTTCTTT. Protein sequence: CASSYRQGGTEAFF. The chain uses TRBV12-3 or TRBV12-4 and TRBJ1-1; possibly TRBD1 for D (5 bases). The CDR3 consists of 14 residues. V lost 4 bases and J 5 bases, leaving 14 bases between the germline ends.

This clonotype was counted many times. V is TRBV12-3 or TRBV12-4 and J is TRBJ2-7; 8 bases fit TRBD2. CDR3 length: 14 amino acids. With 7 bases clipped from V and 5 bases from J, the junction kept 10 bases outside the gene matches. Here the CDR3 DNA reads TGTGCCAGCACCTTTTCGGGAGGGCCCGACGAGCAGTACTTC. It specifies CASTFSGGPDEQYF.